This T cell receptor beta chain originates from a study of cytomegalovirus exposure and HLA in healthy donors. Whole-study results and caveats: A later analysis found TCR association rates differed by HLA locus, highest for DRB1 and lowest for HLA-C. Specificity for CMV antigens was confirmed in vitro for a few of the CMV-associated chains.

PCR amplification relied on 60 Vbeta primers (plus 13 Jbeta primers). Profiling relied on immunoSEQ multiplex PCR, and the TCRdb table lists in-frame clones only, not all of them. The sample contains about 170,000 clones, approximately 81% of which appear only once. J lost 6 bases, V lost 5 bases, and 13 bases had no gene match. This CDR3 region has 16 residues. Germline loops: CDR1 LNHDA, CDR2 SQIVND (reference sequence). This clone was observed a handful of times. Antigen unknown. At sampling all donors were nominally healthy, likely with unrecorded immune exposures. Sequenced: PBMCs. The TCR sequence derives from a male donor in good health and CMV-seronegative. The rearrangement joins TRBV19 to TRBJ2-3; 8 bases agree with TRBD1. The CDR3 bases are TGTGCCAGTAGTCATCGATCCACAGGGGGTCGGGATACGCAGTATTTT. This encodes CASSHRSTGGRDTQYF.